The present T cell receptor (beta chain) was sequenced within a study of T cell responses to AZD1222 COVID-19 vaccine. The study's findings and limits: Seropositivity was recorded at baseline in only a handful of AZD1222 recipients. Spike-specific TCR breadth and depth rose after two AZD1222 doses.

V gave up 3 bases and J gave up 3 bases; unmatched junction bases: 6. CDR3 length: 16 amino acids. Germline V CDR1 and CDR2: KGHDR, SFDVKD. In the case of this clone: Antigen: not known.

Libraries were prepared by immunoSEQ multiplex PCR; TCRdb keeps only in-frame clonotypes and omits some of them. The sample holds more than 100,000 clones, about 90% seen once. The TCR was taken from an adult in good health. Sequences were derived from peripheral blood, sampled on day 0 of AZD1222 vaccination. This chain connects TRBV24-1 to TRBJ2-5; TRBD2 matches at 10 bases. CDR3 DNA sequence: TGTGCCACCAGTGATCCTAGCGGGGGAAGGGAAGAGACCCAGTACTTC. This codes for CATSDPSGGREETQYF.